This T cell receptor beta chain was documented in a study of shared clonotypes between healthy human individuals. Germline CDR1 and CDR2: GTSNPN and SVGIG (reference sequence). The V end was cut by 1 base, the J end by 4 bases, with 13 bases between. This CDR3 is built from 14 residues. Data came from immunoSEQ multiplex PCR; TCRdb stores just in-frame clones and leaves some out. The data hold some 1.5 million clones, with around 95% observed a single time. The donors were adults (healthy and HIV-negative) with no recent acute infections or vaccinations. The chain combines TRBV30 with TRBJ2-5, with TRBD1 as a possible D gene (6 bases). This TCR was recovered from a man aged 25 to 40 in good health. The sequenced sample was naive CD4+ T cells sorted from blood. The subset: CD45RA+ positively selected. CDR3 protein: CAWSGRRGVETQYF. In DNA form, the CDR3 reads TGTGCCTGGAGTGGGCGCAGGGGAGTAGAGACCCAGTACTTC.